This T cell receptor beta chain was captured by sequencing in a study of early T cells in non-severe SARS-CoV-2 infection. Across the whole study: Chains were unpaired, as sequencing was done on bulk RNA from unsorted whole blood. Notes on the study in general: VDJdb matching, biased toward anti-spike CD8 responses, missed private and CD4 specificities.

In regard to this clonotype: Its cognate antigen is unknown.

CDR1 is SGHKS and CDR2 is YYEKEE in the germline V gene (reference sequence). Trimming removed 4 bases from V and 0 bases from J, with 13 bases in between. The CDR3 totals 15 residues. Unique molecular identifiers tagged individual cDNA molecules. Via MiXCR, TCRdb re-called the 5' RACE reads, giving one row per CDR3 protein. Here the sample spans 75,000 to 80,000 distinct CDR3 sequences, over 9% being singletons. Sequencing was carried out using whole blood. The TCR sequence derives from an adult who was a healthcare worker with PCR-confirmed SARS-CoV-2 infection or an uninfected control (not recorded which). This chain connects TRBV5-5 to TRBJ1-1, with a weak D call TRBD1 (6 bases). The CDR3 DNA reads TGTGCCAGCAGCCCTGGACAGAATCTGAACACTGAAGCTTTCTTT. Its protein product is CASSPGQNLNTEAFF.